This TCR beta chain comes out of a study of patients and donors after allogeneic stem cell transplantation. This clonotype appeared many times. TCRdb called the RT-PCR reads again in MiXCR, with one record for every CDR3 protein. The table records approximately 140,000 distinct CDR3 sequences, about two fifths of them present only once. Sequencing was done on a sample of blood, either unsorted or a sorted T cell fraction (not recorded which). The clonotype was recovered from a human donor who was either an allogeneic HSCT recipient or a stem cell or donor lymphocyte infusion donor (not recorded which). It is not recorded whose cells these are; they may come from a transplant donor.

This chain's CDR3 is CASSLRQGDGYTF. For the CDR3, the DNA is TGCGCCAGCAGCTTACGACAGGGTGATGGCTACACCTTC. V and J are TRBV5-1 and TRBJ1-2, with 7 bases that match TRBD1. The CDR3 totals 13 residues. The V gene end was trimmed by 2 bases and the J gene end by 6 bases; junction bases not matched to a gene: 4. Germline CDR1 and CDR2: SGHRS and YFSETQ.